This T cell receptor (beta chain) was identified in a study of blood T cell repertoires in COVID-19. Across the study: COVID-19 samples, acute and convalescent, were from the United States, Italy and Spain. PBMCs, B-cell-depleted T cells, or T cells provided the cDNA or gDNA that made up the material.

Original analysis: How many nucleated cells were present was estimated from reference gene primer amplification. TCRdb's table, derived via immunoSEQ multiplex PCR, lists solely in-frame clones and lacks some. Clone size and V and J calls were adopted from that table, with D and trimming inferred from the DNA. The repertoire has around 170,000 clones, around nine tenths of them found once; the top ten carry roughly 0.56%. The V gene's germline CDR1 is MDHEN and CDR2 SYDVKM. The CDR3 spans 16 residues. V shed 5 bases and J 0 bases; nucleotides not matched to a gene: 7. The sample comprised peripheral blood. The sequence came from a man aged 50 or older with acute or convalescent COVID-19. The chain employs TRBV28 and TRBJ2-3, with 8 bases fitting TRBD1. The CDR3 reads CASSNPRTGSTDTQYF. CDR3 in DNA: TGTGCCAGCAGTAACCCTAGGACAGGGAGCACAGATACGCAGTATTTT.